The TCR beta chain under discussion was sequenced for a study of technical replicates of blood from a handful of donors. The CDR3 spans 15 residues. V shed 0 bases and J shed 10 bases, with 19 bases lying between them. Germline CDR1 and CDR2: SGHTS and YDEGEE. Clones were read by immunoSEQ multiplex PCR, and TCRdb kept only the in-frame ones, dropping some. The sample has approximately 88,000 clones, about 96% seen once. The chain links TRBV5-8 to TRBJ1-1, with D hard to call. This sequence was found in a human donor in good health. Input material: T cells isolated from PBMCs. CDR3 nucleotide sequence: TGTGCCAGCAGCTTGGGACTGAGCGTCGCCGATGTAGCTTTCTTT. Protein product: CASSLGLSVADVAFF.